This TCR beta chain was documented in a study of CD8+CD57+ T cells in acquired aplastic anemia. Study-wide results and limits: CD8+ Simpson's diversity showed no significant patient-control difference.

Of note for this clonotype: Antigen unknown. The junction shows a germline mismatch at one end, possibly a read error.

The template for TCR beta VDJ and CDR3 sequence profiling was genomic DNA. TCRdb re-analysed the reads in MiXCR, keeping a single row per CDR3 protein. The top ten hold more than 1% of the sample, which has 150,000 or so distinct CDR3 sequences, less than 60% seen once. The CDR3 spans 15 residues. The germline gives CDR1 ENHRY, CDR2 SYGVKD. Patients who underwent sequencing had shown CD8+CD57+ cell expansion by flow cytometry. This chain connects TRBV10-3 to TRBJ2-1, with 9 bases aligning to TRBD2. This receptor was taken from a human donor with aplastic anemia. The sample consisted of sorted CD4+, CD8+, or CD8+CD57+ T cells (not recorded which) from PBMCs. The CDR3 coding sequence is TGTGCCATCAGCCTACCGGGACTAGCCCACAATGAGCAGCTCTTC. Protein product: CAISLPGLAHNEQLF.